Below are 21 T cell receptor beta chains sequenced from a single sample in a study of blood T cell repertoires in COVID-19. The assay was immunoSEQ multiplex PCR, and TCRdb's table has in-frame clones only and misses some. The sample has 62,000 or so clones, 88% seen once. The specimen sequenced was peripheral blood. The receptors were gathered from a human donor in a cohort sampled during active COVID-19.

CDR3 coding DNA: TGTGCCAGCAGCCGACAGGGAAGGGTCTCCGGCTACACCTTC. Translation gives CASSRQGRVSGYTF. V gene TRBV3-1 (or the pseudogene TRBV3-2) combines with J gene TRBJ1-2, with 7 bases aligning to TRBD1. CDR1 is LGHDT, CDR2 YNNKEL, per germline (reference sequence). The junction had 10 bases not matched to a gene; V was cut back by 4 bases and J by 8 bases. There are 14 residues in the CDR3.

This clone came up once. This chain uses TRBV5-8 with TRBJ2-1; possible D gene TRBD2, 5 bases. The germline V gene encodes CDR1 SGHTS and CDR2 YDEGEE. V shed 2 bases and J shed 1 base, with 13 bases lying between them. This CDR3 has 16 amino acids. CDR3: CASSFLASDSYNEQFF. As DNA, the CDR3 is TGTGCCAGCAGCTTTTTAGCGTCGGATTCCTACAATGAGCAGTTCTTC.

This clone was observed at least ten times. The chain is built from TRBV6-6 and TRBJ2-2; 7 positions match TRBD2. J lost 1 base, V lost 5 bases, and 1 base had no gene match. Germline CDR1 MNHNY, CDR2 SVGAGI (reference sequence). The CDR3 is 14 residues long. CDR3 nucleotides: TGTGCCAGCAGTGGGGGGGGGAACACCGGGGAGCTGTTTTTT. This translates into CASSGGGNTGELFF.

This clone showed up just a few times. The J gene is TRBJ2-7, the V gene TRBV29-1; TRBD2 might be the D (5 bases). V was cut by 6 bases and J by 2 bases, with 11 bases left in between. This CDR3 comprises 12 residues. Germline lookup yields CDR1 SQVTM and CDR2 ANQGSEA. The CDR3 DNA sequence: TGCAGCGTCATCATGGGAGCCTACGAGCAGTACTTC. Translating it yields CSVIMGAYEQYF.

The chain combines TRBV7-9 with TRBJ2-1; D is unclear. The CDR3 is made up of 14 amino acids. Germline loops: CDR1 SEHNR, CDR2 FQNEAQ (reference sequence). V dropped 1 base and J dropped 9 bases, with 13 bases sitting between them. The CDR3 loop is CASSLVLGHTEQFF. The CDR3 DNA reads as TGTGCCAGCAGCTTAGTTTTGGGCCATACTGAGCAGTTCTTC.

This rearrangement joins TRBV18 to TRBJ2-1; the match to TRBD2 covers 9 bases. Per the germline V gene, CDR1 is KGHSH and CDR2 is LQKENI. The CDR3 consists of 16 residues. Trimming took 3 bases from V and 0 from J; bases not matched to a gene: 3. CDR3 DNA sequence: TGTGCCAGCTCACCGATGGGACTAGCCTCCTACAATGAGCAGTTCTTC. Its translation is CASSPMGLASYNEQFF.

The V and J genes are TRBV28 and TRBJ2-7, with 13 bases identical to TRBD2. This CDR3 comprises 15 residues. The germline gives CDR1 MDHEN, CDR2 SYDVKM. After removal of 4 bases from V and 9 bases from J, the junction contained 9 bases not matched to a gene. The CDR3 DNA follows: TGTGCCAGCAGTTCCCCAGGACTAGCGGGAGTTACGCAGTACTTC. The encoded protein is CASSSPGLAGVTQYF.

The chain employs TRBV27 and TRBJ2-7; possibly TRBD2 for D (5 bases). The CDR3 consists of 14 residues. The germline V gene encodes CDR1 MNHEY and CDR2 SMNVEV (reference sequence). Trimming pared 3 bases from V and 2 bases from J, leaving 11 bases between. CDR3 sequence (DNA): TGTGCCAGCAGTTTCCCGGGAACCCCCTACGAGCAGTACTTC. As protein: CASSFPGTPYEQYF.

The chain couples TRBV21-1 to TRBJ2-4; the DNA was not used to check the table's D call, TRBD1. TRBV21-1 has pseudogene status. The CDR3 totals 17 residues. The CDR3, as DNA: TGTGCCAGCAGCAAAGGTAGCAGGGTGGGGCCCAAAAACATTCAGTACTTC. Protein product: CASSKGSRVGPKNIQYF.

The V and J genes are TRBV19 and TRBJ2-4; TRBD2 is a possible D gene (6 bases). There are 15 residues in the CDR3. V lost 6 bases and J 6 bases, leaving 18 bases between the germline ends. Germline values: CDR1 LNHDA, CDR2 SQIVND (reference sequence). CDR3: CASSLTRGGPNIQYF. The CDR3 nucleotides read TGTGCCAGTAGCCTTACCCGGGGAGGACCAAACATTCAGTACTTC.

The table lists this clone with a count of one. The chain links TRBV27 to TRBJ1-5; no firm D call. The CDR3 has 14 amino acids. Germline CDR1 and CDR2: MNHEY and SMNVEV (reference sequence). V was pared by 5 bases and J by 1 base, with 9 bases between. The DNA for the CDR3 is TGTGCCAGCAGTCCCGCGGTGAGCAATCAGCCCCAGCATTTT. As protein: CASSPAVSNQPQHF.

The chain couples TRBV7-9 to TRBJ2-5, with TRBD1 identical over 8 bases. The germline gives CDR1 SEHNR, CDR2 FQNEAQ (reference sequence). The V gene end was trimmed by 3 bases and the J gene end by 0 bases; junction bases not matched to a gene: 3. The CDR3 contains 15 residues. DNA of the CDR3: TGTGCCAGCAGCTTTGGGGACAGGAACCAAGAGACCCAGTACTTC. As protein: CASSFGDRNQETQYF.

This clone was picked up one time. The chain has TRBV2 and TRBJ2-7; possible D gene TRBD2, 6 bases. From germline, CDR1 is SNHLY and CDR2 FYNNEI. V was shortened by 1 base and J by 0 bases, with 13 bases between the two germline ends. The CDR3 consists of 16 residues. CDR3 bases: TGTGCCAGCAGTGAAGAGGGCGGGGTCAGCTCCTACGAGCAGTACTTC. Encoded protein: CASSEEGGVSSYEQYF.

This sequence joins TRBV24-1 and TRBJ2-3; D is perhaps TRBD1 (5 bases). Trimming cost V 3 bases and J 0 bases, with 12 bases left between them. Germline V CDR1 and CDR2: KGHDR, SFDVKD. The CDR3 consists of 16 residues. CDR3 coding DNA: TGTGCCACCAGTGATCGACAGTTAGACAGCACAGATACGCAGTATTTT. The encoded protein is CATSDRQLDSTDTQYF.

The chain's CDR3 is CASSLVDRNYGYTF. The DNA of the CDR3 is TGTGCCAGCAGCTTGGTGGACAGGAACTATGGCTACACCTTC. V and J are TRBV5-6 and TRBJ1-2; TRBD1 agrees at 7 bases. CDR1 SGHDT and CDR2 YYEEEE come from the germline V gene. The V gene end was trimmed by 0 bases and the J gene end by 2 bases; junction bases not matched to a gene: 1. The CDR3 extends over 14 amino acids.

The rearrangement links TRBV18 to TRBJ1-1, with a tentative D call TRBD1 (6 bases). With 1 base removed from V and 2 bases from J, the gap between germline ends came to 11 bases. The CDR3 runs 15 residues. From germline, CDR1 is KGHSH and CDR2 LQKENI. The CDR3 DNA reads as TGTGCCAGCTCACCACGGGGAGGGACAAACACTGAAGCTTTCTTT. Residues: CASSPRGGTNTEAFF.

The chain joins TRBV19 to TRBJ2-7, with D possibly being TRBD1 (5 bases). V lost 5 bases to trimming and J lost 3 bases, with 11 bases between them. CDR3 length: 13 amino acids. Germline V CDR1 and CDR2: LNHDA, SQIVND (reference sequence). CDR3 sequence reads: CASSRQGSYEQYF. The CDR3 DNA reads TGTGCCAGTAGTCGCCAGGGAAGCTACGAGCAGTACTTC.

The chain couples TRBV2 to TRBJ1-1, with 9 bases lining up with TRBD1. CDR1 and CDR2 (germline): SNHLY, FYNNEI. After removal of 5 bases from V and 9 bases from J, the junction contained 4 bases not matched to a gene. The CDR3 spans 12 residues. CDR3 in DNA: TGTGCCAGCAGTCTGGGACAGGGTAAAGCTTTCTTT. Translation gives CASSLGQGKAFF.

The chain links TRBV4-2 to TRBJ2-7; TRBD1 matches 10 bases. Trimming removed 1 base from V and 5 bases from J; junction bases left unmatched: 5. The CDR3 has 15 residues. Germline V lookup: CDR1 LGHNA, CDR2 YNFKEQ. The CDR3 sequence: CASSQVGGTGDEQYF. The CDR3 bases are TGTGCCAGCAGCCAAGTGGGTGGGACAGGGGACGAGCAGTACTTC.

This chain connects TRBV15 to TRBJ1-1, with a possible D match to TRBD1 (6 bases). V was trimmed by 3 bases and J by 2 bases, leaving 13 bases between them. CDR1 and CDR2 (germline): LNHNV, YYDKDF (reference sequence). The CDR3 sequence is 15 residues long. This CDR3 reads CATSRETGYNTEAFF. CDR3 nucleotides: TGTGCCACCAGCAGGGAGACAGGTTATAACACTGAAGCTTTCTTT. Looking up the rest from reference TRBV15 and TRBJ1-1 gives the full variable domain: DAMVIQNPRYQVTQFGKPVTLSCSQTLNHNVMYWYQQKSSQAPKLLFHYYDKDFNNEADTPDNFQSRRPNTSFCFLDIRSPGLGDTAMYLCATSRETGYNTEAFFGQGTRLTVV.

V and J are TRBV7-8 and TRBJ2-6, with 9 bases identical to TRBD1. J gave up 2 bases and V 3 bases, and 5 bases lay outside the gene matches. The CDR3 length is 17 residues. Germline lookup yields CDR1 SGHVS and CDR2 FQNEAQ. CDR3 nucleotides: TGTGCCAGCAGCTTCCGACAGGGGGTTACTGGGGCCAACGTCCTGACTTTC. The encoded protein is CASSFRQGVTGANVLTF.